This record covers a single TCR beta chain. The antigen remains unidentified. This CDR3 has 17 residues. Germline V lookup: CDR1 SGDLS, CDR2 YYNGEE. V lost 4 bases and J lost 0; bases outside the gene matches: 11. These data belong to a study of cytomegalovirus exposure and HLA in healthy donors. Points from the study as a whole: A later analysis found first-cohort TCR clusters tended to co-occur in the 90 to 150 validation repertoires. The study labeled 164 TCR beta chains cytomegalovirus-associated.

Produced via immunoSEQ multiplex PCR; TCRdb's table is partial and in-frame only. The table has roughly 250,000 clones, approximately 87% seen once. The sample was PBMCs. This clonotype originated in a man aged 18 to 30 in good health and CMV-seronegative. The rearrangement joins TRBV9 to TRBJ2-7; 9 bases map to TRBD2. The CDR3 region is CASSPGGSGGLSYEQYF. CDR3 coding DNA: TGTGCCAGCAGCCCCGGGGGTAGCGGGGGCCTCTCCTACGAGCAGTACTTC.